This T cell receptor beta chain was sequenced for a study of follicular helper T cells after annual influenza vaccination. Assay used: immunoSEQ multiplex PCR; TCRdb lists only in-frame clones, some missing. The sample holds fewer than 15,000 clones, about 83% seen once. Time point of the sample: 2015-2016 season, pre-vaccination. No donor had influenza vaccine in the prior 6 months; all lived in the community. Germline lookup yields CDR1 SGHVS and CDR2 FQNEAQ. The CDR3 has 16 residues. Trimming took off 6 bases at V and 0 bases at J, with 15 bases between the two ends. This receptor was taken from an adult who received the influenza vaccine. The chain carries TRBV7-8 and TRBJ2-1; D possibly matches TRBD1 or TRBD2 (5 bases each). The sample in question was CXCR5- memory CD4+ T cells sorted from blood, obtained on the day of influenza vaccination. This chain's CDR3 is CASSLRDGGSYNEQFF. The DNA for the CDR3 is TGTGCCAGCAGTCTTAGGGACGGCGGCTCCTACAATGAGCAGTTCTTC.